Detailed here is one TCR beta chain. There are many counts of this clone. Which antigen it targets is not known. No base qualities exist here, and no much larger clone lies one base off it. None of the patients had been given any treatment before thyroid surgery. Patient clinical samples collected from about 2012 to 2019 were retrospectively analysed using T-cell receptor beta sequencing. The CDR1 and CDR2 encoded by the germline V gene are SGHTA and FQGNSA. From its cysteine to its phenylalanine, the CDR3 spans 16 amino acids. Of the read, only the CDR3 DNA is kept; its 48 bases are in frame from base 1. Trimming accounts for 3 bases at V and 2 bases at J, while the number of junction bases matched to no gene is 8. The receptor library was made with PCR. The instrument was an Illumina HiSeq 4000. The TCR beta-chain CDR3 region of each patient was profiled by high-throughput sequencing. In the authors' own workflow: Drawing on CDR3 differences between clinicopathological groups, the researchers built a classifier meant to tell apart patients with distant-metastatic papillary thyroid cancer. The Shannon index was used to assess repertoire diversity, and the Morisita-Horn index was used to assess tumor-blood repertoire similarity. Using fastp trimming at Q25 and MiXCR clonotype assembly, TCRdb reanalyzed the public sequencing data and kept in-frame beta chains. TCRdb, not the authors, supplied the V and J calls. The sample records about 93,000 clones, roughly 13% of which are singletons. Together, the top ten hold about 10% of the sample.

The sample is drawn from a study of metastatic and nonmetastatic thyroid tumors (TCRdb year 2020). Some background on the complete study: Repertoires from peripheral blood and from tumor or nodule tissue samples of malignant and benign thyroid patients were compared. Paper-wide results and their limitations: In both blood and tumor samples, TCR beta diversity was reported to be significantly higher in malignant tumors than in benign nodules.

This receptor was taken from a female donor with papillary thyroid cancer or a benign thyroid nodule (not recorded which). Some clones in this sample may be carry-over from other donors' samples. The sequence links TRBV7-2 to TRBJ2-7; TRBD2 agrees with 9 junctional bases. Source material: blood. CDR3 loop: CASSFSGLAGTYEQYF. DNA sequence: TGTGCCAGCAGCTTTAGTGGCCTAGCGGGGACCTACGAGCAGTACTTC.